The rows below give T cell receptor beta chains drawn from one sample of a study of shared clonotypes between healthy human individuals. Sequencing was performed with immunoSEQ multiplex PCR; in TCRdb, only in-frame clones are kept and a portion is missing. This repertoire shows nearly 1 million clones, around 80% found once; its top ten account for approximately 1.5%. Sequencing used memory CD4+ T cells sorted from blood. The receptors derive from a young man in good health. The CDR3 runs from the conserved cysteine through the conserved F or W. D genes are given only for firm matches. The size of a clone is reported for some rows only, either as once, few or many, or as a class for expanded clones.

clone_size	j_call	d_call	v_call	cdr3_aa	cdr3_nt
-	TRBJ2-2	-	TRBV7-7	CASSDHIGELFF	TGTGCTAGCAGCGATCATATCGGGGAGCTGTTTTTT
few	TRBJ1-1	-	TRBV7-9	CASSLGQGEAFF	TGTGCCAGCAGCTTAGGACAAGGTGAAGCTTTCTTT
-	TRBJ2-2	-	TRBV19	CASSIWGRNTGELFF	TGTGCCAGTAGTATATGGGGACGGAACACCGGGGAGCTGTTTTTT
-	TRBJ1-2	-	TRBV12-5	CASARDPNYGYTF	TGTGCTAGTGCCAGAGACCCTAACTATGGCTACACCTTC
-	TRBJ1-3	-	TRBV15	CATSRDLGGSGNTIYF	TGTGCCACCAGCAGAGATCTGGGGGGCTCGGGAAACACCATATATTTT
once	TRBJ2-7	TRBD1	TRBV2	CASRPGTAIYEQYF	TGTGCCAGCAGACCCGGGACAGCCATCTACGAGCAGTACTTC
-	TRBJ2-7	TRBD1	TRBV5-1	CASSSTGTTYEQYF	TGCGCCAGCAGCTCGACAGGGACCACCTACGAGCAGTACTTC
-	TRBJ1-5	-	TRBV6-1	CASSGSLSPGPNQPQHF	TGTGCCAGCAGTGGCTCTTTATCCCCGGGACCCAATCAGCCCCAGCATTTT
-	TRBJ2-5	-	TRBV1	CTSSQETSGSYKETQYF	TGCACCAGCAGCCAAGAAACTAGCGGGAGTTACAAAGAGACCCAGTACTTC
-	TRBJ1-2	-	TRBV6-5	CASSSPGGGRYGYTF	TGTGCCAGCAGTTCGCCCGGGGGGGGGCGATACGGCTACACCTTC
once	TRBJ2-7	TRBD1	TRBV4-3	CASSQNRGPYEQYF	TGCGCCAGCAGCCAGAACAGGGGCCCCTACGAGCAGTACTTC
few	TRBJ2-7	-	TRBV4-1	CASSQVGHSYEQYF	TGCGCCAGCAGCCAAGTTGGGCATTCCTACGAGCAGTACTTC
-	TRBJ2-6	TRBD1	TRBV6-6	CASMDRGSSGANVLTF	TGTGCCAGCATGGACAGGGGCAGCTCTGGGGCCAACGTCCTGACTTTC
-	TRBJ2-5	TRBD2	TRBV2	CASIRLAGPQETQYF	TGTGCCAGCATACGACTAGCGGGGCCCCAAGAGACCCAGTACTTC
-	TRBJ1-1	TRBD1	TRBV28	CASSLDRGPEGETEAFF	TGTGCCAGCAGCTTGGACAGGGGGCCCGAGGGGGAAACTGAAGCTTTCTTT
-	TRBJ1-2	-	TRBV28	CASSLPGTQGGGYTF	TGTGCCAGCAGTTTACCCGGGACGCAGGGAGGGGGCTACACCTTC
-	TRBJ1-1	TRBD1	TRBV5-4	CASSPPGQQNTEAFF	TGTGCCAGCAGCCCCCCGGGACAGCAGAACACTGAAGCTTTCTTT
-	TRBJ2-1	-	TRBV10-3	CAISGDGDNEQFF	TGTGCCATCAGTGGCGACGGAGACAATGAGCAGTTCTTC
-	TRBJ1-4	TRBD1	TRBV19	CASSTTRQGSEEKLFF	TGTGCCAGTAGTACCACCCGACAGGGATCAGAAGAAAAACTGTTTTTT
-	TRBJ2-2	TRBD1	TRBV6-6	CASHRGTGELFF	TGTGCCAGCCACAGGGGGACCGGGGAGCTGTTTTTT
-	TRBJ2-3	TRBD2	TRBV7-2	CASSLAGSGRTQDTQYF	TGTGCCAGCAGCTTAGCGGGTAGCGGGAGGACCCAGGATACGCAGTATTTT
-	TRBJ2-5	-	TRBV27	CASSLISPGRETQYF	TGTGCCAGCAGTTTAATTAGCCCGGGTCGAGAGACCCAGTACTTC
-	TRBJ2-6	TRBD2	TRBV18	CASSPMGTSGANVLTF	TGTGCCAGCTCACCTATGGGGACTAGTGGGGCCAACGTCCTGACTTTC
-	TRBJ1-5	TRBD1	TRBV7-8	CASSLQGQGNQPQHF	TGTGCCAGCAGCTTGCAGGGACAGGGGAATCAGCCCCAGCATTTT
-	TRBJ1-5	-	TRBV6-1	CASRGGNQPQHF	TGTGCCAGCAGGGGAGGTAATCAGCCCCAGCATTTT
-	TRBJ2-3	TRBD2	TRBV6-6	CASSQPSGGAADTQYF	TGTGCCAGCAGTCAACCTAGCGGGGGGGCCGCAGATACGCAGTATTTT
-	TRBJ1-1	TRBD1	TRBV18	CASSPGQGNTEAFF	TGTGCCAGCTCGCCGGGACAGGGTAACACTGAAGCTTTCTTT
-	TRBJ1-1	-	TRBV5-1	CASSSLSTNTEAFF	TGCGCCAGCAGCTCCCTGTCCACGAACACTGAAGCTTTCTTT
-	TRBJ2-7	TRBD1	TRBV7-2	CASSLPRGQGSHEQYF	TGTGCCAGCAGCCTTCCGAGGGGGCAGGGGAGCCACGAGCAGTACTTC
-	TRBJ2-5	TRBD2	TRBV6-1	CASDRVGGVETQYF	TGTGCCAGCGACCGTGTCGGGGGGGTAGAGACCCAGTACTTC
-	TRBJ1-1	-	TRBV18	CASSPRRLTEAFF	TGTGCCAGCTCACCACGACGTCTCACTGAAGCTTTCTTT
-	TRBJ2-4	TRBD1	TRBV7-9	CASSRDSKNIQYF	TGTGCCAGCAGCCGGGACAGCAAAAACATTCAGTACTTC
few	TRBJ1-2	-	TRBV9	CASSVGARLLSF	TGTGCCAGCAGCGTAGGGGCGCGCCTGTTGTCCTTC
-	TRBJ1-2	-	TRBV6-5	CASTQGFGYTF	TGTGCCAGCACCCAGGGGTTTGGCTACACCTTC
-	TRBJ2-1	TRBD2	TRBV29-1	CSVRPSGGNNEQFF	TGCAGCGTCCGACCGTCCGGGGGGAACAATGAGCAGTTCTTC
few	TRBJ2-3	-	TRBV7-8	CASSVLGRGTGTDTQYF	TGTGCCAGCAGCGTACTAGGAAGGGGAACGGGCACAGATACGCAGTATTTT
-	TRBJ1-1	TRBD1	TRBV5-4	CASSIGQGATDTEAFF	TGTGCCAGCAGCATCGGACAGGGGGCTACGGACACTGAAGCTTTCTTT
-	TRBJ2-7	-	TRBV29-1	CSGVTVTYEQYF	TGCAGCGGGGTGACAGTTACCTACGAGCAGTACTTC
-	TRBJ1-2	-	TRBV5-1	CASSLSANYGYTF	TGCGCCAGCAGCTTGAGTGCCAACTATGGCTACACCTTC
few	TRBJ2-1	-	TRBV5-1	CASSLGTGPSNEQFF	TGCGCCAGCAGCTTGGGCACTGGGCCCTCCAATGAGCAGTTCTTC
-	TRBJ1-4	-	TRBV2	CASVYREGEKLFF	TGTGCCAGCGTATACAGGGAGGGTGAAAAACTGTTTTTT
once	TRBJ1-1	-	TRBV6-6	CASNYRWTLVFW	TGTGCCAGCAACTATCGGTGGACTTTAGTTTTCTGG
-	TRBJ2-1	-	TRBV9	CASSVGPANEQFF	TGTGCCAGCAGCGTAGGGCCAGCGAATGAGCAGTTCTTC
-	TRBJ2-7	-	TRBV7-2	CASSLVASGNREQYF	TGTGCCAGCAGCTTAGTGGCCTCTGGGAATCGCGAGCAGTACTTC
-	TRBJ1-6	-	TRBV14	CAREGGSSSYNSPLHF	TGTGCAAGGGAGGGGGGGAGTAGCTCCTATAATTCACCCCTCCACTTT
-	TRBJ1-5	-	TRBV4-3	CASSQDGARNQPQHF	TGCGCCAGCAGCCAAGACGGTGCCCGCAATCAGCCCCAGCATTTT